This paragraph reports one T cell receptor beta chain. Trimming shortened V by 6 bases and J by 5 bases, and 16 bases separated the two germline ends. The CDR3 spans 14 residues. The V gene's germline CDR1 is MNHNY and CDR2 SVGAGI (reference sequence). In the source study's methods: For nucleated cells, counts were estimated from reference gene primer amplification. Clones were read by immunoSEQ multiplex PCR, and TCRdb kept only the in-frame ones, dropping some. V, J and clone size are those of that table, while D and trimming were read from the DNA. The repertoire holds 150,000 or so clones, with roughly 80% as singletons. The cohort comprised adults aged roughly 18 to 100 years residing in about two dozen US areas. These data come from a study of blood T cell repertoires in COVID-19. As for the study in general: Italy, Spain and the United States were the sources of the convalescent and acute COVID-19 samples. The analysed material was cDNA or gDNA that came from T cells, B-cell-depleted T cells, or PBMCs.

The sequencing input was PBMCs or T cells enriched from blood (not recorded which). The origin of this receptor is a woman aged 45-59 years who had recovered from COVID-19. The chain carries TRBV6-6 and TRBJ2-5; D is perhaps TRBD2 (5 bases). The CDR3 reads CASSHREGYETQYF. Here the CDR3 DNA reads TGTGCCAGCAGCCATCGAGAGGGTTATGAGACCCAGTACTTC.